Presented here are 8 T cell receptor beta chains from one specimen sequenced in a study of identical twins. TCRdb ran MiXCR on the 5' RACE reads and lists one entry per CDR3 protein. Of about 1.7 million distinct CDR3 sequences in the sample, roughly 35% are singletons; the top ten hold 0.27%. What was sequenced was cord blood. The receptors were sampled from a newborn girl in good health.

This clonotype was detected only a few times. V gene TRBV27 combines with J gene TRBJ1-4; 10 bases fit TRBD1. Trimming removed 6 bases from V and 4 bases from J; junction bases left unmatched: 5. Germline V gene sequence: CDR1 MNHEY, CDR2 SMNVEV (reference sequence). This CDR3 region has 15 residues. The CDR3 DNA reads TGTGCCAGCAGGCCCTGGACAGGGGGTAATGAAAAACTGTTTTTT. Translating gives CASRPWTGGNEKLFF.

The gene calls are TRBV20-1 and TRBJ2-4; D is unresolved. The CDR3 length is 14 residues. V was cut by 4 bases and J by 0 bases, with 10 bases left in between. Germline values: CDR1 DFQATT, CDR2 SNEGSKA (reference sequence). CDR3 loop: CSAIFSLAKNIQYF. The DNA for the CDR3 is TGCAGTGCTATCTTCTCTCTAGCCAAAAACATTCAGTACTTC.

The chain is built from TRBV20-1 and TRBJ1-4; TRBD1 might be the D (6 bases). The germline gives CDR1 DFQATT, CDR2 SNEGSKA (reference sequence). Trimming pared 5 bases from V and 8 bases from J, leaving 15 bases between. CDR3 length: 13 amino acids. CDR3 region: CSAVQGSREKLFF. The CDR3 DNA is TGCAGTGCTGTACAGGGTTCGCGGGAAAAACTGTTTTTT.

In its sample, this clonotype was seen once. An end of the junction does not agree with germline; a read error may underlie this. This chain links TRBV10-3 with TRBJ2-1; 13 bases are shared with TRBD2. Germline assignment: CDR1 ENHRY and CDR2 SYGVKD. The CDR3 contains 13 residues. CDR3 sequence reads: CAIGLAGDNGQFF. CDR3 in DNA: TGTGCCATTGGACTAGCGGGGGACAATGGGCAGTTCTTC.

The V call is TRBV15, the J call TRBJ2-1, with TRBD2 matching over 7 bases. Trimming removed 0 bases from V and 0 bases from J; junction bases left unmatched: 2. CDR1 and CDR2 from the germline V gene are LNHNV and YYDKDF (reference sequence). This CDR3 is 16 amino acids long. The CDR3 here is CATSRDRGSSYNEQFF. The CDR3 region has the DNA TGTGCCACCAGCAGAGATCGCGGGAGCTCCTACAATGAGCAGTTCTTC.

V is TRBV21-1 and J is TRBJ2-3; the table's TRBD2 call for D was not verified on the DNA. TRBV21-1 is deemed a pseudogene. This CDR3 spans 23 amino acids. CDR3 protein: CAGSKAKVWVAGGKVNRTDTQYF. In nucleotides, the CDR3 is TGTGCCGGCAGCAAAGCAAAAGTTTGGGTAGCGGGAGGGAAAGTCAATCGCACAGATACGCAGTATTTT.

The genes are TRBV5-5 and TRBJ1-2; D might be TRBD1 (6 bases). The V end was cut by 0 bases, the J end by 7 bases, with 13 bases between. The CDR3 length is 14 residues. CDR1 is SGHKS, CDR2 YYEKEE, per germline (reference sequence). The CDR3 sequence is CASSLAMGALGYTF. In DNA, the CDR3 is TGTGCCAGCAGCTTGGCCATGGGGGCGCTTGGCTACACCTTC.

This clonotype was found a few times. CDR3 sequence reads: CAISSTGPLTNYEQYF. In DNA, the CDR3 is TGTGCCATCAGTTCGACAGGCCCCCTGACCAACTACGAGCAGTACTTC. The V and J genes are TRBV10-3 and TRBJ2-7; TRBD1 might be the D (6 bases). Trimming cost V 5 bases and J 3 bases, with 20 bases left between them. CDR3 size: 16 residues. From germline, CDR1 is ENHRY and CDR2 SYGVKD.